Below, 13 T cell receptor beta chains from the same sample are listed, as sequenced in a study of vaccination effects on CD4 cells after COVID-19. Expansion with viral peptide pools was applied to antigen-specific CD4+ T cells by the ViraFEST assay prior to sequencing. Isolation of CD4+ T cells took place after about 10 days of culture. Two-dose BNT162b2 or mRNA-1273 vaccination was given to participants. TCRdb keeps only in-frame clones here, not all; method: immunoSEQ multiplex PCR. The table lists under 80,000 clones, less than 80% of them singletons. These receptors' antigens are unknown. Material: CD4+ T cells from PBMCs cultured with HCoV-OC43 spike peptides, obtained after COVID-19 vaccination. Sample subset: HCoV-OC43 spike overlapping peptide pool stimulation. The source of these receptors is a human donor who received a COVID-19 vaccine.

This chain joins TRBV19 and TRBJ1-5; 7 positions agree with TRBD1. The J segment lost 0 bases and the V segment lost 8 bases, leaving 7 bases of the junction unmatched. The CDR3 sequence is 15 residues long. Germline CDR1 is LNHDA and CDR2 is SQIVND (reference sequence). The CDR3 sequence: CASGDRTHSNQPQHF. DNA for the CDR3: TGTGCCAGTGGGGACAGAACCCATAGCAATCAGCCCCAGCATTTT. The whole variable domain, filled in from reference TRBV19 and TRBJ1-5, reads DGGITQSPKYLFRKEGQNVTLSCEQNLNHDAMYWYRQDPGQGLRLIYYSQIVNDFQKGDIAEGYSVSREKKESFPLTVTSAQKNPTAFYLCASGDRTHSNQPQHFGDGTRLSIL.

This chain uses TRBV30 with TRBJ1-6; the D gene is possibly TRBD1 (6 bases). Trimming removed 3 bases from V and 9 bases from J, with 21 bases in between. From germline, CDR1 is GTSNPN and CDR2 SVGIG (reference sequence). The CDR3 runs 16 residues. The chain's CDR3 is CAWRGGAGARGSPLHF. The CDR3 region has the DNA TGTGCCTGGAGAGGGGGGGCAGGGGCGAGGGGTTCACCCCTCCACTTT. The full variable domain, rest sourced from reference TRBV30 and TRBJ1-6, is SQTIHQWPATLVQPVGSPLSLECTVEGTSNPNLYWYRQAAGRGLQLLFYSVGIGQISSEVPQNLSASRPQDRQFILSSKKLLLSDSGFYLCAWRGGAGARGSPLHFGNGTRLTVT.

The CDR3 nucleotides are TGTGCCAGCGGGGACAGGGCGCGGGAGCAGTACGTC. Encoded protein: CASGDRAREQYV. The chain carries TRBV2 and TRBJ2-7, with 9 nucleotides matching TRBD1. The CDR3 totals 12 residues. Per the germline V gene, CDR1 is SNHLY and CDR2 is FYNNEI. J gave up 7 bases and V 8 bases, and 6 bases lay outside the gene matches.

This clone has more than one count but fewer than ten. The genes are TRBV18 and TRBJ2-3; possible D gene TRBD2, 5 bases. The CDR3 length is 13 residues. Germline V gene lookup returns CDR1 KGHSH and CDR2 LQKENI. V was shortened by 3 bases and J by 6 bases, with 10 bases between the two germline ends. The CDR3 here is CASSPTTGDTQYF. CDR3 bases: TGTGCCAGCTCACCTACTACGGGGGATACGCAGTATTTT.

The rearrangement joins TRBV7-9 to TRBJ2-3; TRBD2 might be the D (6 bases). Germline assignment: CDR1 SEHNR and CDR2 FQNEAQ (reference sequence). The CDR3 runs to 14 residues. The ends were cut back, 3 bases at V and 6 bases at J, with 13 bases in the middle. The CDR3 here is CASSLSRDSDTQYF. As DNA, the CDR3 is TGTGCCAGCAGCTTGAGCCGGGACTCCGATACGCAGTATTTT.

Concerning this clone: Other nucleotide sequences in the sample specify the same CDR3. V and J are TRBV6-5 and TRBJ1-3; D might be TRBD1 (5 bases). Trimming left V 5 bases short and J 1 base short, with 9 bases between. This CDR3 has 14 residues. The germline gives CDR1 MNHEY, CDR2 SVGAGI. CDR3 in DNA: TGTGCCAGCAGTCCCGGGGGATCTGGAAACACCATATATTTT. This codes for CASSPGGSGNTIYF.

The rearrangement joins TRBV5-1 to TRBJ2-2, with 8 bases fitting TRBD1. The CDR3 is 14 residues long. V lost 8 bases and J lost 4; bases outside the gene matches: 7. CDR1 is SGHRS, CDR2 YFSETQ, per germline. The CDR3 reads CASTTGVGTGELFF. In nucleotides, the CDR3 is TGCGCCAGTACGACAGGGGTGGGCACCGGGGAGCTGTTTTTT.

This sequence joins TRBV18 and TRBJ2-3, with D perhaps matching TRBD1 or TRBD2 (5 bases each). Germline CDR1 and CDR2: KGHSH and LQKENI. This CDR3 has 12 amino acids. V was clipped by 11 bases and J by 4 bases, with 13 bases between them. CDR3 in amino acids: CAGTGAPDTQYF. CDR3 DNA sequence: TGTGCCGGAACCGGGGCCCCAGATACGCAGTATTTT.

The CDR3 spells CASSPGGGNQPQHF. The CDR3 nucleotides are TGTGCCAGTAGCCCGGGAGGGGGCAATCAGCCCCAGCATTTT. The genes are TRBV19 and TRBJ1-5; D is perhaps TRBD1 (5 bases). The CDR3 loop spans 14 amino acids. The germline V and J ends were trimmed by 6 bases and 2 bases, with 11 bases remaining between them. Germline V gives CDR1 LNHDA, CDR2 SQIVND (reference sequence). Full variable domain (remainder filled in from reference TRBV19 and TRBJ1-5): DGGITQSPKYLFRKEGQNVTLSCEQNLNHDAMYWYRQDPGQGLRLIYYSQIVNDFQKGDIAEGYSVSREKKESFPLTVTSAQKNPTAFYLCASSPGGGNQPQHFGDGTRLSIL.

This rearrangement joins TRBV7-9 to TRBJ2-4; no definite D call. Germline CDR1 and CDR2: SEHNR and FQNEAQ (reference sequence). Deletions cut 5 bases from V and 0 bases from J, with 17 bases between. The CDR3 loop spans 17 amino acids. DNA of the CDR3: TGTGCCAGCAGCCCAAGATCCGCAATCTCAGCCAAAAACATTCAGTACTTC. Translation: CASSPRSAISAKNIQYF.

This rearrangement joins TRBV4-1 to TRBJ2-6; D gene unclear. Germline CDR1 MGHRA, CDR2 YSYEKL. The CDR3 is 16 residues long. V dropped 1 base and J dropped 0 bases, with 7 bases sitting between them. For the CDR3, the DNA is TGCGCCAGCAGCCAAGTCGCAAACTCTGGGGCCAACGTCCTGACTTTC. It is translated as CASSQVANSGANVLTF.

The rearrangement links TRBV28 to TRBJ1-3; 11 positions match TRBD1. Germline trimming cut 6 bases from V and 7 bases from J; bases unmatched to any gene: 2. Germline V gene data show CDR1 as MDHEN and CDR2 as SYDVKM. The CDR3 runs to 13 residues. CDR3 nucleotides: TGTGCCAGCAGGGGGACAGGGGGGAACACCATATATTTT. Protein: CASRGTGGNTIYF. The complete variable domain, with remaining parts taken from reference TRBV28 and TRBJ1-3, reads DVKVTQSSRYLVKRTGEKVFLECVQDMDHENMFWYRQDPGLGLRLIYFSYDVKMKEKGDIPEGYSVSREKKERFSLILESASTNQTSMYLCASRGTGGNTIYFGEGSWLTVV.

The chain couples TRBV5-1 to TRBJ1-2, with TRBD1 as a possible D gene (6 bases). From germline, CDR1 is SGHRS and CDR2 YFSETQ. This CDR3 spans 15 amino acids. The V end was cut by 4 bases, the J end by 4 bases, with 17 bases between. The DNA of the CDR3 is TGCGCCAGCAGCCTAAACCCAACAGGGATCTATGGCTACACCTTC. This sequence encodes CASSLNPTGIYGYTF.